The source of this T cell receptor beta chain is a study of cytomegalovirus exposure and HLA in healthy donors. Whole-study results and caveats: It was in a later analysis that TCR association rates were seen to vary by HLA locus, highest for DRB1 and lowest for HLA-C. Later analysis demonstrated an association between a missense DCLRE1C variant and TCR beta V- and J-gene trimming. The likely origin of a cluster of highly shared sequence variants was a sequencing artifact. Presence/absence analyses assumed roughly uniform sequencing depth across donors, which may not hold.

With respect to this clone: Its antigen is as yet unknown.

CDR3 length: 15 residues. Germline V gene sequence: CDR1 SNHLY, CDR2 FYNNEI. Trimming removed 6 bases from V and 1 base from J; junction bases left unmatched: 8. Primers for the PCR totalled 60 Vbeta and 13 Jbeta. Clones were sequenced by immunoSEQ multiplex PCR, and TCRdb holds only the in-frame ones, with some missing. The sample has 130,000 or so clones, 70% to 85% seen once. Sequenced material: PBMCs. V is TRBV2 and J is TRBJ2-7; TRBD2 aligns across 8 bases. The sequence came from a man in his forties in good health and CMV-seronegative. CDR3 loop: CASRVTSGDSYEQYF. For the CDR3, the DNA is TGTGCCAGCAGGGTCACTAGCGGAGATTCCTACGAGCAGTACTTC.